Here is one T cell receptor beta chain with its context. This clonotype was observed a few times. Its antigen target is currently unknown. It has no much larger one-base neighbor in the sample; base qualities were not kept. The data derive from a study of Graves' ophthalmopathy and Graves' hyperthyroidism (dated by TCRdb to 2017 to 2018). At the level of the whole study: Peripheral blood was collected before any treatment was given, at the time of initial diagnosis. The study used TCR beta repertoire signatures to distinguish Graves' ophthalmopathy from Graves' hyperthyroidism and to predict progression to ophthalmopathy. In total, approximately 130 blood samples were TCR-sequenced: approximately 42 ophthalmopathy, under 85 hyperthyroidism and roughly 17 hyperthyroidism-to-ophthalmopathy patients. To explore V-J signatures that distinguish ophthalmopathy from hyperthyroidism, a discovery set of more than 90 patients was enrolled, made up of around 40 with ophthalmopathy and roughly 57 with stable hyperthyroidism. For independent validation, a separate cohort was made up of approximately 18 hyperthyroidism patients plus 17 patients who later progressed from hyperthyroidism to ophthalmopathy. In roughly 6 hyperthyroidism patients, the T-cell repertoire of thyroid tissue was compared with the T-cell repertoire of blood. Once sampling was done, hyperthyroidism patients were given methimazole at a starting dose of 30 mg daily, while ophthalmopathy patients were given high-dose intravenous methylprednisolone.

The study at large found these results: Most expanded thyroid clonotypes with a frequency above 0.001 also appeared in blood, which suggests that blood repertoires may reflect the immune response in the thyroid. No statistical method was used to predetermine the sample size, and group allocation was not hidden from the investigators. The 13-signature model separated ophthalmopathy from stable hyperthyroidism with around 90% sensitivity and around 81% specificity in cross-validation, and 80%/75% in the test set. In validation, the model predicted ophthalmopathy progression with about 71% sensitivity and roughly 72% specificity; some 13 predicted patients were CT-confirmed with GO in a median of around 6 months.

The ophthalmopathy patients had moderately to severely active disease, with a Clinical Activity Score of 3 or higher, a NOSPECS grade of 4 or higher, and a disease duration of less than 3 months. Patients were excluded if they had other autoimmune diseases, uncontrolled infections, pregnancy or lactation. Clinical symptoms, serum thyroxine, TRAb, thyroid ultrasound and orbital computed tomography were used for diagnosis. Ficoll-Paque density gradient centrifugation was used to isolate PBMCs from under 11 ml of fresh peripheral blood. Total RNA was extracted using Trizol reagent, and RNA quality was checked on an Agilent 2100 Bioanalyzer. CDR1 and CDR2, looked up from the germline V gene, are SGHAT and FQNNGV. V and J are trimmed by 0 bases and 5 bases, and the gene matches miss 8 bases of the junction. Measured from the cysteine to the phenylalanine, the CDR3 is 16 residues long. The entry retains the CDR3 DNA only, 48 bases that are in frame from base 1.

For repertoire sequencing, TCR beta CDR3 regions were amplified from RNA transcripts. A first-round RT-PCR used HTBI primers with the Qiagen OneStep RT-PCR kit, followed by a second-round multiplex PCR, size selection and purification. Sequencing of the libraries was carried out on an Illumina HiSeq2000 in paired-end mode with 100 bp reads. On the study's bioinformatics: SOAPnuke was used for read processing, and reads with adapters, uncalled bases, a mean Phred below 15, or no exact constant-primer or identifier match were discarded. High-quality paired reads were merged with COPE v1.2.5. Each unique nucleotide sequence was treated as a clonotype, and MiTCR v1.1 was used to align the clonotypes to the IMGT TRB V, D and J references. The analysis was limited to V-J combinations with a frequency above 0.0001, which together covered approximately 99% of repertoires. For each V-J combination, a TCR clonal expansion and chaos score was defined as the ratio of F50 clonal expansion to chaos observed in the TCRdist matrix. Welch's t-statistics and random forest were used to narrow the features down to more than 10 V-J combinations, which were then fed into a naive Bayes classifier. Thyroid-blood repertoire similarity was quantified with the Morisita-Horn index. TCRdb applied fastp at Q25 and MiXCR to the public reads, then kept only in-frame beta chains. Rows are unified per CDR3 protein, each entry keeping the most common DNA and genes. V and J calls and clone size were set by TCRdb, not the authors. The table for this sample lists more than 550,000 distinct CDR3 sequences; 35% to 45% of them were counted only once. More than 2.5% of the sample is taken by the ten largest.

In this chain, TRBV11-2 is recombined with TRBJ2-7; 9 junctional bases match TRBD1. The specimen was peripheral blood. The sequence came from an adult man with Graves' ophthalmopathy. The encoded CDR3 is CASSLDLIQGAHEQYF. The DNA reads as follows: TGTGCCAGCAGCTTAGATCTGATACAGGGGGCCCACGAGCAGTACTTC.